This T cell receptor (beta chain) was found in a study of control samples from healthy donors and cancer patients. CDR1 and CDR2 (germline): SGHRS, YFSETQ. V lost 4 bases and J lost 0; bases outside the gene matches: 10. The CDR3 covers 17 residues. The sample holds one count of this clone. Data came from immunoSEQ multiplex PCR; TCRdb stores just in-frame clones and leaves some out. The sample comprises approximately 83,000 clones, 80% to 95% of which are singletons, and approximately 1.5% rests with the top ten. Sequenced input: blood. V is TRBV5-1 and J is TRBJ2-1, with TRBD2 matching over 7 bases. This clonotype originated in a woman younger than 45 in good health. The CDR3 region is CASSASLALSSYNEQFF. DNA for the CDR3: TGCGCCAGCAGCGCATCACTAGCGCTGAGCTCCTACAATGAGCAGTTCTTC.